The rows below give T cell receptor beta chains drawn from one sample of a study of control samples from healthy donors and cancer patients. Assay: immunoSEQ multiplex PCR; the TCRdb copy retains only in-frame clones and omits some. The sample holds roughly 170,000 clones, 75% to 95% seen once. Material: blood. The receptors here all came from a woman between 35 and 50 years old in good health. The conserved cysteine and the conserved F or W are not part of the CDR3 here.

TRBJ1-4 TRBV27 ASSRHPTGEVEKLF
TRBJ2-1 TRBV5-4 ASNPGGALGNEQF
TRBJ1-1 TRBV25-1 ASSRNTEAF
TRBJ1-5 TRBV6-5 ASSSLDRGLHQPQH
TRBJ2-5 TRBV3-1/TRBV3-2 ASSQLAGGEKTQY
TRBJ1-4 TRBV11-2 ASSRTLGSEKLF
TRBJ2-2 TRBV5-1 ASSLTGGYVGELF
TRBJ2-3 TRBV18 ASSPQKERGRTDTQY
TRBJ2-1 TRBV5-1 ASSLIRAEQF
TRBJ2-1 TRBV6-1 ASSEGLGQYNEQF
TRBJ2-3 TRBV5-5 ASRPLAEGADTQY
TRBJ2-7 TRBV6-5 ASSYQKTGEQY
TRBJ1-3 TRBV10-2 ASSSGSGNTIY
TRBJ2-2 TRBV9 TSSGGNTGELF
TRBJ1-4 TRBV7-9 ASSLGTWTNEKLF
TRBJ2-7 TRBV9 ASSVAGTSFHEQY
TRBJ1-2 TRBV13 ASSLGQGKYGYT
TRBJ2-5 TRBV5-1 ASSLVVGSETQY
TRBJ1-2 TRBV5-6 ASSPGGGYT
TRBJ2-1 TRBV5-1 ASSPITGGYNEQF
TRBJ2-5 TRBV4-2 ASSQGQVEETQY
TRBJ1-5 TRBV19 ASSLPWGGGSQPQH